The 12 T cell receptor beta chains in this list originate from one sample, sequenced in a study of shared clonotypes between healthy human individuals. Only in-frame clones appear in the TCRdb table, and some are missing; sequencing was by immunoSEQ multiplex PCR. The sample contains about 750,000 clones, about 91% of which appear only once. Naive CD8 cells lacked CD45RO, underwent positive selection for CCR7 and left out terminally differentiated effector memory CD45RA+ cells. The sequencing input was naive CD8+ T cells sorted from blood. The receptors derive from a man between 25 and 39 years old in good health.

This chain uses TRBV30 with TRBJ2-1; a possible D gene is TRBD2 (6 bases). Germline V gives CDR1 GTSNPN, CDR2 SVGIG (reference sequence). CDR3 length: 13 residues. Trimming pared 2 bases from V and 4 bases from J, leaving 9 bases between. The CDR3 is CAWSLAQYNEQFF. CDR3 nucleotide sequence: TGTGCCTGGAGTCTAGCGCAGTACAATGAGCAGTTCTTC. Based on the CDR3 plus reference TRBV30 and TRBJ2-1, the full variable domain is SQTIHQWPATLVQPVGSPLSLECTVEGTSNPNLYWYRQAAGRGLQLLFYSVGIGQISSEVPQNLSASRPQDRQFILSSKKLLLSDSGFYLCAWSLAQYNEQFFGPGTRLTVL.

In nucleotides, the CDR3 is TGTGCCAGCAGCCAGGCCACCGAACACGTGGGCTCCTACGAGCAGTACTTC. It encodes CASSQATEHVGSYEQYF. This chain joins TRBV4-2 and TRBJ2-7; D not certain. Germline loops: CDR1 LGHNA, CDR2 YNFKEQ. This CDR3 is 17 amino acids long. Trimming shortened V by 3 bases and J by 0 bases, and 18 bases separated the two germline ends.

The J gene is TRBJ1-5, the V gene TRBV5-1; the match to TRBD1 covers 7 bases. From germline, CDR1 is SGHRS and CDR2 YFSETQ. CDR3 size: 13 residues. The trim removed 5 bases at V and 6 bases at J, leaving 5 bases unmatched. The CDR3 nucleotides read TGCGCCAGCAGTTTACAGGGGCCTCAGCCCCAGCATTTT. It is translated as CASSLQGPQPQHF.

The gene calls are TRBV27 and TRBJ2-3; 7 positions agree with TRBD1. CDR1 is MNHEY, CDR2 SMNVEV, per germline (reference sequence). The CDR3 is made up of 18 amino acids. V lost 4 bases to trimming and J lost 1 base; unmatched junction nucleotides: 14. This CDR3 is CASSSPGTVGLGTDTQYF. For the CDR3, the DNA is TGTGCCAGCAGTTCACCTGGGACAGTAGGGCTAGGCACAGATACGCAGTATTTT.

The J gene is TRBJ2-5, the V gene TRBV29-1; D is undetermined. The germline gives CDR1 SQVTM, CDR2 ANQGSEA. Trimming pared 2 bases from V and 5 bases from J, leaving 15 bases between. CDR3 length: 14 amino acids. The chain's CDR3 is CSVEPGHQSETQYF. Here the CDR3 DNA reads TGCAGCGTTGAACCCGGGCACCAGAGTGAGACCCAGTACTTC.

Only one count was recorded for this clone. Other DNA variants within this sample encode the same CDR3. V and J are TRBV27 and TRBJ2-3; no reliable D call. The CDR3 consists of 13 residues. With 6 bases removed from V and 0 bases from J, the gap between germline ends came to 7 bases. Germline V gene sequence: CDR1 MNHEY, CDR2 SMNVEV (reference sequence). CDR3 bases: TGTGCCAGCAGGGCTGGAAGCACAGATACGCAGTATTTT. Protein product: CASRAGSTDTQYF.

This clone was detected only once. CDR3 coding DNA: TGTGCCAGCAGTCTGATAGGCGCGGTAGTCCCCTACGAGCAGTACTTC. It is translated as CASSLIGAVVPYEQYF. V is TRBV27 and J is TRBJ2-7; unclear D gene. The CDR3 covers 16 residues. CDR1 MNHEY and CDR2 SMNVEV come from the germline V gene (reference sequence). With 5 bases removed from V and 2 bases from J, the gap between germline ends came to 19 bases.

V and J are TRBV28 and TRBJ1-3, with 7 bases lining up with TRBD1. V gave up 6 bases and J gave up 0 bases; unmatched junction bases: 11. Germline CDR1 is MDHEN and CDR2 is SYDVKM. The CDR3 is 17 residues long. The CDR3 is CASRTGISIHSGNTIYF. CDR3 in DNA: TGTGCCAGCAGGACAGGGATCTCGATCCACTCTGGAAACACCATATATTTT. The full variable domain, rest sourced from reference TRBV28 and TRBJ1-3, is DVKVTQSSRYLVKRTGEKVFLECVQDMDHENMFWYRQDPGLGLRLIYFSYDVKMKEKGDIPEGYSVSREKKERFSLILESASTNQTSMYLCASRTGISIHSGNTIYFGEGSWLTVV.

The genes are TRBV4-3 and TRBJ2-1, with 9 bases that match TRBD1. The CDR3 runs 16 residues. The V gene end was trimmed by 0 bases and the J gene end by 4 bases; junction bases not matched to a gene: 4. In germline, CDR1 is LGHNA, CDR2 YSLEER. The CDR3 bases are TGCGCCAGCAGCCAAGATAGGGGACAGGGATACAATGAGCAGTTCTTC. Its translation: CASSQDRGQGYNEQFF.

The chain joins TRBV5-8 to TRBJ2-5; D assignment may be TRBD1 or TRBD2 (5 bases each). The germline V gene has CDR1 SGHTS and CDR2 YDEGEE. V gave up 7 bases and J gave up 5 bases, with 21 bases separating them. This CDR3 spans 15 amino acids. CDR3 loop: CASSKGTTSGETQYF. The DNA for the CDR3 is TGTGCCAGCTCGAAAGGGACCACCTCCGGGGAGACCCAGTACTTC.

V is TRBV30 and J is TRBJ2-7; 10 nucleotides align to TRBD1. V was pared by 3 bases and J by 3 bases, with 2 bases of the junction left unmatched. The germline V gene encodes CDR1 GTSNPN and CDR2 SVGIG (reference sequence). This CDR3 region has 13 residues. The CDR3 region has the DNA TGTGCCTGGAGAGGGACAGGGGACTACGAGCAGTACTTC. As protein: CAWRGTGDYEQYF.

This clone was seen just once. The rearrangement links TRBV13 to TRBJ2-5, with D perhaps matching TRBD1 (6 bases). V lost 4 bases and J 3 bases, leaving 15 bases between the germline ends. Germline CDR1 PRHDT, CDR2 FYEKMQ (reference sequence). The CDR3 totals 15 residues. Here the CDR3 DNA reads TGTGCCAGCAGCTCGGGACACACACTGGAAGAGACCCAGTACTTC. Translating gives CASSSGHTLEETQYF.